These 10 T cell receptor beta chains came from one sample sequenced in a study of T cell responses to AZD1222 COVID-19 vaccine. TCRdb's copy holds only in-frame clones and misses some; the assay was immunoSEQ multiplex PCR. The sample lists more than 150,000 clones, 85% to 95% occurring once. The material was peripheral blood, obtained on day 0 of AZD1222 vaccination. The receptors shown here come from an adult in good health.

CDR3 nucleotide sequence: TGTGCCACCAGCAGACCCCCTGGGGGCTATAGCAATCAGCCCCAGCATTTT. It translates to CATSRPPGGYSNQPQHF. The chain uses TRBV15 and TRBJ1-5; the D gene is possibly TRBD1 (6 bases). CDR1 LNHNV and CDR2 YYDKDF come from the germline V gene (reference sequence). The CDR3 sequence is 17 residues long. Between the trimmed V and J ends, which lost 2 bases and 0 bases, there was a span of 14 bases.

CDR3 protein: CASSQDRGTSPLHF. CDR3 bases: TGCGCCAGCAGCCAGGACAGGGGAACTTCACCCCTCCACTTT. J is TRBJ1-6 and V is TRBV4-3; TRBD1 matches at 9 bases. Germline-derived CDR1 and CDR2 are LGHNA and YSLEER. The CDR3 has 14 amino acids. Losses at the gene ends were 3 bases for V and 9 bases for J; bases not matched to a gene: 3.

The chain is built from TRBV28 and TRBJ2-7; weak D call: TRBD2 (5 bases). Trimming cost V 6 bases and J 1 base, with 13 bases left between them. Germline V gene lookup returns CDR1 MDHEN and CDR2 SYDVKM. This CDR3 contains 14 residues. Here the CDR3 DNA reads TGTGCCAGCAGCCAGTCCTCGGGGTCCTACGAGCAGTACGTC. It translates to CASSQSSGSYEQYV.

CDR3 nucleotides: TGTGCCAGTAATAGCGGGAGTGAAGCTTTCTTT. This translates into CASNSGSEAFF. The rearrangement joins TRBV19 to TRBJ1-1, with no clear D. Germline CDR1 reads LNHDA; CDR2 reads SQIVND (reference sequence). This CDR3 region has 11 residues. V gave up 7 bases and J gave up 7 bases, with 10 bases separating them.

J is TRBJ1-4 and V is TRBV2, with a tentative D call TRBD1 (6 bases). The CDR3 length is 13 residues. Germline-derived CDR1 and CDR2 are SNHLY and FYNNEI. V shed 5 bases and J shed 10 bases, with 14 bases lying between them. CDR3 DNA: TGTGCCAGCAGTTCCGGGACACTCAGAAAACTGTTTTTT. It specifies CASSSGTLRKLFF.

J is TRBJ1-2 and V is TRBV29-1; weak D call: TRBD1 (6 bases). The V gene's germline CDR1 is SQVTM and CDR2 ANQGSEA. The CDR3 runs 14 residues. V was pared by 7 bases and J by 0 bases, with 15 bases between. CDR3 DNA: TGCAGCGGCTGGGGGGACACTACTAACTATGGCTACACCTTC. It is translated as CSGWGDTTNYGYTF.

The gene calls are TRBV11-2 and TRBJ1-3, with no clear D. Trimming cost V 4 bases and J 4 bases, with 14 bases left between them. The V gene's germline CDR1 is SGHAT and CDR2 FQNNGV. There are 15 residues in the CDR3. CDR3 sequence reads: CASSSVRGKGNTIYF. The CDR3 region has the DNA TGTGCCAGCAGCTCCGTACGCGGGAAGGGAAACACCATATATTTT. Based on the CDR3 plus reference TRBV11-2 and TRBJ1-3, the full variable domain is EAGVAQSPRYKIIEKRQSVAFWCNPISGHATLYWYQQILGQGPKLLIQFQNNGVVDDSQLPKDRFSAERLKGVDSTLKIQPAKLEDSAVYLCASSSVRGKGNTIYFGEGSWLTVV.

The chain is built from TRBV11-2 and TRBJ1-1; no clear D. The length of the CDR3 is 16 residues. Germline assignment: CDR1 SGHAT and CDR2 FQNNGV. Trimming removed 5 bases from V and 1 base from J, with 17 bases in between. The CDR3 protein is CASSHEMALPNTEAFF. In DNA form, the CDR3 reads TGTGCCAGCAGCCACGAGATGGCACTCCCGAACACTGAAGCTTTCTTT.

The rearrangement links TRBV25-1 to TRBJ1-4, with TRBD1 as a possible D gene (5 bases). CDR3 size: 13 residues. With 4 bases removed from V and 8 bases from J, the gap between germline ends came to 11 bases. Germline V gives CDR1 MGHDK, CDR2 SYGVNS. CDR3 sequence reads: CASSGWQGEKLFF. CDR3 bases: TGTGCCAGCAGTGGGTGGCAGGGCGAAAAACTGTTTTTT.

The V call is TRBV5-1, the J call TRBJ2-3; 10 positions match TRBD2. Germline V gene lookup returns CDR1 SGHRS and CDR2 YFSETQ. The junction had 8 bases not matched to a gene; V was cut back by 5 bases and J by 2 bases. The CDR3 contains 16 residues. The CDR3 DNA is TGCGCCAGCAGACTAGCGGGGCAGGTACACACAGATACGCAGTATTTT. Its protein product is CASRLAGQVHTDTQYF.